The present T cell receptor beta chain was sequenced within a study of T cells after yellow fever vaccination. Overall study results and limits: Peaking on day 5 versus 15, the secondary response was faster but weaker.

As for this clonotype: The antigen remains unidentified.

The V end lost 0 bases, the J end lost 12 bases, and 30 bases lay between the germline ends. The CDR3 extends over 19 amino acids. Germline V gene lookup returns CDR1 SGHVS and CDR2 FNYEAQ. A process of 5'RACE template switching, which added a universal primer site and UMIs, was used to make TCR cDNA. TCRdb fed the 5' RACE reads into MiXCR, producing one record per CDR3 protein. Among 450,000 to 550,000 distinct CDR3 sequences listed, less than 20% were seen once. V usage is TRBV7-6 and J usage is TRBJ2-1, with D perhaps matching TRBD1 or TRBD2 (7 bases each). The input for sequencing was PBMCs, taken 15 days after the yellow fever booster vaccination. The sequence came from a man aged 25-45 years who received the YFV17D yellow fever vaccine. The CDR3 sequence: CASSLAPLGYREGASAQFF. CDR3 DNA sequence: TGTGCCAGCAGCTTAGCTCCCCTAGGCTATAGGGAGGGGGCATCGGCGCAGTTCTTC. The full variable domain, rest sourced from reference TRBV7-6 and TRBJ2-1, is GAGVSQSPRYKVTKRGQDVALRCDPISGHVSLYWYRQALGQGPEFLTYFNYEAQQDKSGLPNDRFSAERPEGSISTLTIQRTEQRDSAMYRCASSLAPLGYREGASAQFFGPGTRLTVL.